A single sample is the source of the 21 T cell receptor beta chains below, sequenced in a study of Ad26.COV2.S vaccination and SARS-CoV-2 variants. This table comes from immunoSEQ multiplex PCR, and its TCRdb copy is limited to in-frame clones, with some not included. The table has more than 350,000 clones, about 93% seen once. Treatment given: over 15 received Ad26.COV2.S at low or high dose, single or two shots; roughly five received placebo; per-sample allocation not given. Day 63 after the first injection of vaccine or placebo was the sampling time. Sequencing was performed on peripheral blood, taken in a trial of Ad26.COV2.S vaccine versus placebo. The receptors shown here come from a person aged 18-65 years who received the Ad26.COV2.S COVID-19 vaccine or a placebo.

CDR3 sequence (DNA): TGTGCCTGGAGTTGGTTCTCCACCGGGGAGCTGTTTTTT. Protein: CAWSWFSTGELFF. This chain uses TRBV30 with TRBJ2-2; unclear D gene. Germline assignment: CDR1 GTSNPN and CDR2 SVGIG (reference sequence). This CDR3 is 13 amino acids long. V lost 2 bases to trimming and J lost 4 bases, with 8 bases between them.

In the case of this clone: The same CDR3 also results from other DNA sequences found in this sample. The V call is TRBV20-1, the J call TRBJ2-7; D call uncertain. Trimming left V 2 bases short and J 4 bases short, with 6 bases between. Germline V lookup: CDR1 DFQATT, CDR2 SNEGSKA (reference sequence). This CDR3 region has 11 residues. CDR3 sequence reads: CSARNIYEQYF. The CDR3 DNA reads as TGCAGTGCTAGAAATATTTACGAGCAGTACTTC.

V gene TRBV2 combines with J gene TRBJ2-7; D is perhaps TRBD2 (6 bases). Between the trimmed V and J ends, which lost 6 bases and 0 bases, there was a span of 9 bases. Germline V gene lookup returns CDR1 SNHLY and CDR2 FYNNEI. The CDR3 extends over 13 amino acids. CDR3 sequence reads: CASSPGLSYEQYF. CDR3 in DNA: TGTGCCAGCAGCCCGGGACTCTCCTACGAGCAGTACTTC. The complete variable domain, with remaining parts taken from reference TRBV2 and TRBJ2-7, reads EPEVTQTPSHQVTQMGQEVILRCVPISNHLYFYWYRQILGQKVEFLVSFYNNEISEKSEIFDDQFSVERPDGSNFTLKIRSTKLEDSAMYFCASSPGLSYEQYFGPGTRLTVT.

This clone was seen a few times. The rearrangement links TRBV19 to TRBJ1-4; TRBD1 agrees at 7 bases. The CDR3 is made up of 14 amino acids. V was pared by 5 bases and J by 3 bases, with 3 bases of the junction left unmatched. CDR1 is LNHDA and CDR2 is SQIVND in the germline V gene (reference sequence). CDR3 amino acids: CASSPQGANEKLFF. CDR3 sequence (DNA): TGTGCCAGTAGTCCCCAGGGGGCTAATGAAAAACTGTTTTTT.

In the case of this clone: A read error may produce the germline difference seen at one junction end. The chain joins TRBV7-7 to TRBJ2-1; 9 bases are a match to TRBD2. Germline lookup yields CDR1 SSHAT and CDR2 FNYEAQ (reference sequence). This CDR3 comprises 15 residues. The CDR3 DNA reads TGTGCTAGCAGCTTAGATACTAGCGGGTACAATGAGCAGTTCTTC. The encoded protein is CASSLDTSGYNEQFF.

This chain links TRBV7-9 with TRBJ2-3; 12 nucleotides agree with TRBD1. The CDR3 loop spans 17 amino acids. Germline assignment: CDR1 SEHNR and CDR2 FQNEAQ (reference sequence). The junction had 7 bases not matched to a gene; V was cut back by 0 bases and J by 6 bases. The CDR3 sequence: CASSLAGLGQGADTQYF. DNA for the CDR3: TGTGCCAGCAGCTTAGCCGGGCTGGGACAGGGGGCTGATACGCAGTATTTT. Full variable domain (missing parts from reference TRBV7-9 and TRBJ2-3): DTGVSQNPRHKITKRGQNVTFRCDPISEHNRLYWYRQTLGQGPEFLTYFQNEAQLEKSRLLSDRFSAERPKGSFSTLEIQRTEQGDSAMYLCASSLAGLGQGADTQYFGPGTRLTVL.

The rearrangement links TRBV25-1 to TRBJ2-4; 8 bases map to TRBD1. The CDR3 contains 15 residues. The V segment lost 4 bases and the J segment 2 bases; nucleotides outside the gene matches: 4. Germline-derived CDR1 and CDR2 are MGHDK and SYGVNS. The CDR3 here is CASSGDRGTKNIQYF. The CDR3 coding sequence is TGTGCCAGCAGTGGCGACAGGGGAACCAAAAACATTCAGTACTTC.

The V call is TRBV18, the J call TRBJ1-1, with a possible D match to TRBD1 (6 bases). The CDR3 runs 16 residues. V was cut by 3 bases and J by 3 bases, with 17 bases left in between. Germline loops: CDR1 KGHSH, CDR2 LQKENI. This chain's CDR3 is CASSPSQGIVDTEAFF. The CDR3 region has the DNA TGTGCCAGCTCACCCAGTCAGGGGATCGTCGACACTGAAGCTTTCTTT.

The rearrangement uses TRBV4-3 and TRBJ2-1; tentative D call: TRBD2 (5 bases). The CDR3 is 18 residues long. The germline CDR1 and CDR2 sequences are LGHNA and YSLEER. V was pared by 0 bases and J by 2 bases, with 17 bases between. CDR3 sequence: CASSQDPVERSAYNEQFF. The CDR3 DNA sequence: TGCGCCAGCAGCCAAGATCCGGTTGAGCGGTCGGCCTACAATGAGCAGTTCTTC.

This clone was observed a single time. The chain has TRBV11-2 and TRBJ1-1; D possibly corresponds to TRBD1 (6 bases). The CDR3 has 16 amino acids. Trimming removed 2 bases at V and 2 bases at J, with 15 bases between. Germline CDR1 reads SGHAT; CDR2 reads FQNNGV. The CDR3 sequence is CASSLYGGLRNTEAFF. CDR3 bases: TGTGCCAGCAGCTTATACGGGGGCTTACGAAACACTGAAGCTTTCTTT. The variable domain in full, with the rest retrieved from reference TRBV11-2 and TRBJ1-1, is EAGVAQSPRYKIIEKRQSVAFWCNPISGHATLYWYQQILGQGPKLLIQFQNNGVVDDSQLPKDRFSAERLKGVDSTLKIQPAKLEDSAVYLCASSLYGGLRNTEAFFGQGTRLTVV.

V is TRBV6-2 or TRBV6-3 and J is TRBJ2-1, with D tentatively TRBD1 (6 bases). V lost 0 bases and J lost 3, with 15 bases in between. The CDR3 length is 17 residues. The V gene's germline CDR1 is MNHEY and CDR2 SVGEGT. For the CDR3, the DNA is TGTGCCAGCAGTTACTCGAGGTCAGGGGCGCACTACAATGAGCAGTTCTTC. It specifies CASSYSRSGAHYNEQFF.

CDR3 region: CASSLPRQRIAQETQYF. The CDR3 coding sequence is TGTGCCAGCAGCTTACCGAGACAACGAATTGCCCAAGAGACCCAGTACTTC. The genes are TRBV7-2 and TRBJ2-5; no firm D call. CDR3 length: 17 amino acids. The V and J ends lost 2 bases and 1 base respectively, with 17 bases between them. Germline lookup yields CDR1 SGHTA and CDR2 FQGNSA.

This rearrangement joins TRBV29-1 to TRBJ2-7, with a weak D call TRBD1 (6 bases). The CDR3 length is 12 residues. Looked up from germline, CDR1 is SQVTM and CDR2 is ANQGSEA. V was trimmed by 4 bases and J by 5 bases, leaving 12 bases between them. The CDR3 loop is CSVVRQGNEQYF. The CDR3 DNA follows: TGCAGCGTTGTCAGGCAGGGGAACGAGCAGTACTTC.

The rearrangement joins TRBV5-1 to TRBJ2-1; perhaps D is TRBD1 or TRBD2 (6 bases each). Germline CDR1 is SGHRS and CDR2 is YFSETQ. Trimming removed 3 bases at V and 6 bases at J, with 13 bases between. The CDR3 has 14 amino acids. In DNA form, the CDR3 reads TGCGCCAGCAGCTGGGGGGCAGGGCCCAATGAGCAGTTCTTC. It specifies CASSWGAGPNEQFF.

This clone showed up just once. The V call is TRBV7-2, the J call TRBJ2-3; possibly TRBD2 for D (6 bases). There are 15 residues in the CDR3. The V end was cut by 1 base, the J end by 5 bases, with 13 bases between. The V gene's germline CDR1 is SGHTA and CDR2 FQGNSA. The DNA of the CDR3 is TGTGCCAGCAGCTTAGAGTCGGGGGTCGGAGATACGCAGTATTTT. This codes for CASSLESGVGDTQYF. The variable domain in full, with the rest retrieved from reference TRBV7-2 and TRBJ2-3, is GAGVSQSPSNKVTEKGKDVELRCDPISGHTALYWYRQSLGQGLEFLIYFQGNSAPDKSGLPSDRFSAERTGGSVSTLTIQRTQQEDSAVYLCASSLESGVGDTQYFGPGTRLTVL.

This chain links TRBV18 with TRBJ1-1, with 10 nucleotides matching TRBD1. V gave up 4 bases and J gave up 3 bases; unmatched junction bases: 5. Germline V gives CDR1 KGHSH, CDR2 LQKENI. This CDR3 spans 15 amino acids. In DNA, the CDR3 is TGTGCCAGCTCACAAGGACAGGGGGGTTACACTGAAGCTTTCTTT. It codes for CASSQGQGGYTEAFF.

The chain has TRBV7-2 and TRBJ2-1; no clear D. V was shortened by 7 bases and J by 3 bases, with 13 bases between the two germline ends. The CDR3 has 14 amino acids. From germline, CDR1 is SGHTA and CDR2 FQGNSA. This CDR3 is CASTGIPGYNEQFF. The CDR3 coding sequence is TGTGCCAGCACCGGTATACCGGGCTACAATGAGCAGTTCTTC.

This clone was recorded once. The chain joins TRBV3-1 (or the pseudogene TRBV3-2) to TRBJ2-3; the match to TRBD2 covers 9 bases. This CDR3 has 15 residues. Unmatched junction bases numbered 7, after V lost 5 bases and J lost 4 bases. Germline assignment: CDR1 LGHDT and CDR2 YNNKEL (reference sequence). The CDR3 sequence: CASSSGEREADTQYF. For the CDR3, the DNA is TGTGCCAGCAGCTCCGGCGAGCGGGAGGCAGATACGCAGTATTTT.

This clone occurred once. This chain uses TRBV3-1 (or the pseudogene TRBV3-2) with TRBJ1-4, with D hard to call. The germline gives CDR1 LGHDT, CDR2 YNNKEL (reference sequence). V lost 9 bases and J lost 4, with 9 bases in between. The CDR3 length is 12 residues. The CDR3 coding sequence is TGTGCCAGTGACGAAGGTAATGAAAAACTGTTTTTT. Its protein is CASDEGNEKLFF.

This chain connects TRBV7-6 to TRBJ1-2, with 7 bases lining up with TRBD1. Germline V gives CDR1 SGHVS, CDR2 FNYEAQ. The CDR3 consists of 13 residues. Trimming removed 4 bases from V and 4 bases from J; junction bases left unmatched: 3. CDR3 sequence: CASSYRDSYGYTF. The CDR3 DNA reads TGTGCCAGCAGCTACAGGGACAGCTATGGCTACACCTTC.

This clone was observed once. The V gene is TRBV7-7, the J gene TRBJ2-1, with TRBD1 matching over 12 bases. The germline V gene has CDR1 SSHAT and CDR2 FNYEAQ (reference sequence). The junction had 7 bases not matched to a gene; V was cut back by 1 base and J by 9 bases. This CDR3 is built from 16 residues. The DNA of the CDR3 is TGTGCCAGCAGCTTAGAACCGGGACAGGGGGCGTTTGAGCAGTTCTTC. It translates to CASSLEPGQGAFEQFF.